This T cell receptor (beta chain) was sequenced for a study of cytomegalovirus exposure and HLA in healthy donors (dated by TCRdb to between 2016 and 2019). Concerning the study at large: A later analysis indicated that the 130 or so validation repertoires were generated on the platform also employed for the 666 repertoires of the first cohort. The study aimed to test whether cataloging public T cell receptors could reveal signatures of past pathogen exposure. A separate validation cohort of 100 to 150 different subjects was used in addition to the roughly 640-subject first cohort. To predict cytomegalovirus infection status, the study brought together high-throughput TCR immunosequencing, statistical association of individual TCRs with disease status, and machine learning. Overall study results and their limits: Most TCR sequences were observed very rarely across donors, whereas some public TCRs were present in many individuals. The authors suggested that the approach could potentially be generalized to other disease states and immunological phenotypes. All 110 or so repertoires were used to score co-occurrence in the validation cohort in a later analysis, because that analysis had no HLA typing for the cohort. In vitro tests confirmed that a few of the cytomegalovirus-associated TCR beta chains recognize cytomegalovirus antigens. Subsequent analysis determined that TCRs grouped into clusters in the first cohort also showed a tendency toward co-occurrence across the roughly 110 validation repertoires, and approximately 94% of cluster scores exceeded 0. The classifier was reported to diagnose cytomegalovirus status with high specificity and sensitivity in both the original cohort and the validation cohort. In the study, 150 to 200 TCR beta chains were listed as associated with cytomegalovirus.

Donors formed part of the validation cohort, which comprised approximately 130 subjects and was distinct from the first cohort of fewer than 750 subjects. The library came from the immunoSEQ multiplex PCR assay. The published analysis was carried out like this. A statistical classification framework was built for diagnosing cytomegalovirus status from the catalog of TCR beta chain sequences. What TCRdb holds here is the immuneACCESS table cut down to in-frame rearrangements. Part of the clones is not present; checked against another copy, under half of the missing clones reflect an unresolved V gene, and the others are unexplained. V, J and clone size reflect that table, while D and trimming were determined from the DNA. The sample table contains about 330,000 clones; only one count was recorded for roughly 85% of them. Of the sample, about 0.91% is held by the ten largest clones. For this clone: Its antigen is unknown. No clone much larger than this one lies a single base away; base qualities are absent.

The sequenced sample consisted of PBMCs. The source is a woman aged 18-29 years in good health and CMV-seronegative.

CDR3 protein: CASSFALAGQETQYF. The nucleotide sequence is given as TGTGCCAGCAGCTTCGCTCTAGCGGGGCAAGAGACCCAGTACTTC. This receptor chain uses TRBV5-4 and TRBJ2-5; TRBD2 fits 9 bases in the junction. V loses 2 bases at its end and J loses 2 bases; junction bases beyond the gene matches: 4. The CDR3 holds 15 amino acids from the cysteine to the phenylalanine. Only the CDR3 DNA is retained, 45 bases long and in frame from the first base. The CDR1 and CDR2 encoded by the germline V gene (reference sequence) are SGHNT and YYREEE.